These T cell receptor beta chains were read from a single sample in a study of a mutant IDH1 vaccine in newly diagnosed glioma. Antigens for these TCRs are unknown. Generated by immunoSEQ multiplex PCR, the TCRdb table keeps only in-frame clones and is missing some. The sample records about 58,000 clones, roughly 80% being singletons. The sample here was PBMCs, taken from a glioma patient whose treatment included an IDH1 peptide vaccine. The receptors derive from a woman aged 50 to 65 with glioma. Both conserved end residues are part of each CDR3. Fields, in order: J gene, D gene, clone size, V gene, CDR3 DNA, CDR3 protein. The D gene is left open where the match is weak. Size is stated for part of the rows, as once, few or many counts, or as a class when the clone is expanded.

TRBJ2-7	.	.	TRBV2	TGTGCCAGCACCAACCCGGCTGGGATTTCCTACGAGCAGTACTTC	CASTNPAGISYEQYF
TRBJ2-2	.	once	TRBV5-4	TGTGCCAGCAGCCGACGGACGACGAACACCGGGGAGCTGTTTTTT	CASSRRTTNTGELFF
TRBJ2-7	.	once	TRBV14	TGTGCCAGCAGCCAAGATTACGAGCAGTACTTC	CASSQDYEQYF
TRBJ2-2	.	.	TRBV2	TGTGCCAGCAGTTGGCAGACGAACACCGGGGAGCTGTTTTTT	CASSWQTNTGELFF
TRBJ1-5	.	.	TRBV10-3	TGTGCCATCAGTGATACGATGGAAGGGGCCCGGGGTCAGCCCCAGCATTTT	CAISDTMEGARGQPQHF
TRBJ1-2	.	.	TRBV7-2	TGTGCCAGCAGCTTTAGTGTCTCCGACCCCTATGGCTACACCTTC	CASSFSVSDPYGYTF
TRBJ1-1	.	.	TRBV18	TGTGCCAGCTCTCCCCTTACAAGTTACACTGAAGCTTTCTTT	CASSPLTSYTEAFF
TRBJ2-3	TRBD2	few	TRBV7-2	TGTGCCAGCAGCTTTAGCGGGGGGGCCAGGGATACGCAGTATTTT	CASSFSGGARDTQYF
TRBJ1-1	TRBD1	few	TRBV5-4	TGTGCCAGCAGCCTGGGACAGACGGTAGCTTTCTTT	CASSLGQTVAFF
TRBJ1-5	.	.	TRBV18	TGTGCCAGCTCAGACGGGAACAATCAGCCCCAGCATTTT	CASSDGNNQPQHF
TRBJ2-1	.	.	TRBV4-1	TGCGCCAGCAGCCAAGAGGCGACAGTAAAAAACAATGAGCAGTTCTTC	CASSQEATVKNNEQFF
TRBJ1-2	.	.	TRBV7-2	TGTGCCAGCAGCTTAGGGGAATTTGGCTACACCTTC	CASSLGEFGYTF
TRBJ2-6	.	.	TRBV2	TGTGCCAGCGAGGCCGGGACATGTTTTTCCTTCCCTGGGGCCAACGTCCTGACTTTC	CASEAGTCFSFPGANVLTF
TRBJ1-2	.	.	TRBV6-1	TGTGCCAGCAGGGCGACGGCCAACTATGGCTACACCTTC	CASRATANYGYTF
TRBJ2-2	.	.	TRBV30	TGTGCCTGGAGTATGGTCCCAGGGGGGAGAGGCACCGGGGAGCTGTTTTTT	CAWSMVPGGRGTGELFF
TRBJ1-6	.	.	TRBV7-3	TGTGCCAGCAGCTTAATGGTGAATTCACCCCTCCACTTT	CASSLMVNSPLHF
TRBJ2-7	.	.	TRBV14	TGTGCCAGCAGCCAAGGGGTGAAGTATCCCTACGAGCAGTACTTC	CASSQGVKYPYEQYF
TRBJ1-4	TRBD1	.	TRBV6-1	TGTGCCAGCAGTGAGACAGGGTACCATGAAAAACTGTTTTTT	CASSETGYHEKLFF
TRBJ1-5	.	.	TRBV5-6	TGTGCCAGCAGCCTGGGGGGGGGTCGCCAGCCCCAGCATTTT	CASSLGGGRQPQHF
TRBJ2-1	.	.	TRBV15	TGTGCCACCAGCAGAGATCAGTATCGGTGGAATGAGCAGTTCTTC	CATSRDQYRWNEQFF
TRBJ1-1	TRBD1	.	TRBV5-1	TGCGCCAGCAGCATGGCACCTCGACAGGGTTTCGAGAGGACTGAAGCTTTCTTT	CASSMAPRQGFERTEAFF
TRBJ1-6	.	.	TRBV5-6	TGTGCCAGCAGCTTGCAGACTAGCTCCTATAATTCACCCCTCCACTTT	CASSLQTSSYNSPLHF
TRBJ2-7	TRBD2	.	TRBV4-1	TGCGCCAGCAGCCTTACTAGCGGGGGGGTGCGTGAGCAGTACTTC	CASSLTSGGVREQYF
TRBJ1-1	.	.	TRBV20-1	TGCAGGGTTGACAGGACTGAAGCTTTCTTT	CRVDRTEAFF
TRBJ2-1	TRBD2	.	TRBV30	TGTGCCTGGAGCCCCCATTGGCAGGGAGGGTCCCATGAGCAGTTCTTC	CAWSPHWQGGSHEQFF
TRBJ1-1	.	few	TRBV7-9	TGTGCCAGCAGCTTAGTGGAAGGGGGCACTGAAGCTTTCTTT	CASSLVEGGTEAFF
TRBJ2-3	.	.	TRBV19	TGTGCCAGTAGTATAGAGGGGGCCGGGGATACGCAGTATTTT	CASSIEGAGDTQYF
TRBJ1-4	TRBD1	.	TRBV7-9	TGTGCCAGCAGCGCCACCGGGACAGGGGTCGCTGCAAATGAAAAACTGTTTTTT	CASSATGTGVAANEKLFF